This T cell receptor beta chain was identified in a study of T cell responses to AZD1222 COVID-19 vaccine. About the study: Second-dose schedules of about 4 or about 12 weeks were combined. Study observations and caveats: Variant regions that are unmutated are reportedly the target of nearly half of spike-specific TCRs. Seropositive status at baseline applied to only five or six AZD1222 recipients. Researchers report vaccine-associated CD4 TCRs spanning spike, with dominance at 160-218 and 743-854.

As regards this clone: What it binds is not known.

The table came from immunoSEQ multiplex PCR; TCRdb's copy has only in-frame clones and leaves some out. The sample has more than 75,000 clones, around 92% seen once. This CDR3 is 17 amino acids long. The trim removed 3 bases at V and 7 bases at J, leaving 10 bases unmatched. Per the germline V gene, CDR1 is MNHEY and CDR2 is SMNVEV (reference sequence). This TCR derives from an adult in good health. The chain couples TRBV27 to TRBJ2-1, with TRBD2 identical over 12 bases. The starting material was peripheral blood, obtained on day 0 of AZD1222 vaccination. The CDR3 here is CASSLPRLAGVYNEQFF. CDR3 coding DNA: TGTGCCAGCAGTTTGCCCAGACTAGCGGGAGTCTATAATGAGCAGTTCTTC.